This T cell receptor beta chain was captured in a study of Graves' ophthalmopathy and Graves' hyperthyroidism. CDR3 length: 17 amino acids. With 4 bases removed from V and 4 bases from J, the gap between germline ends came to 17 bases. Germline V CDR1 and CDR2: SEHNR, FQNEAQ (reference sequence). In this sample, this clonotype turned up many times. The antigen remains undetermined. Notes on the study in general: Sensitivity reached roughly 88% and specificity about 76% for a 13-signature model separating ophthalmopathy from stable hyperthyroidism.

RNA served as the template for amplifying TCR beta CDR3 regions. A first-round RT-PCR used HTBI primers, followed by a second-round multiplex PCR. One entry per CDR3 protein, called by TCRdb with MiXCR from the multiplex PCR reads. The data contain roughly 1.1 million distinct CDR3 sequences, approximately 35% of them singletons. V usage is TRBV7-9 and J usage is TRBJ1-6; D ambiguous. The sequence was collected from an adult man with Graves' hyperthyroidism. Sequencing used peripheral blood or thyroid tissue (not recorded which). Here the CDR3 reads CASSSPAKWGYNSPLHF. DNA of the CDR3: TGTGCCAGCAGCTCCCCGGCCAAGTGGGGTTATAATTCACCCCTCCACTTT.